A selection of T cell receptor beta chains follows, all from one sample in a study of cytomegalovirus exposure and HLA in healthy donors. Clones were read by immunoSEQ multiplex PCR, and TCRdb kept only the in-frame ones, dropping some. The table includes over 100,000 clones, approximately 80% detected once. The sequencing sample was made of PBMCs. The receptors derive from a male donor in good health and CMV-seropositive. CDR3s include the opening cysteine and the closing phenylalanine or tryptophan. D genes are given only for firm matches. Rows give clone size only sometimes, using once, few, many, or a class for an expanded clone.

d_call,j_call,clone_size,v_call,cdr3_aa,cdr3_nt
NA,TRBJ1-5,NA,TRBV6-5,CASSSPGDGSNQPQHF,TGTGCCAGCAGTTCCCCGGGGGACGGTAGCAATCAGCCCCAGCATTTT
NA,TRBJ2-7,few,TRBV18,CASSSVPKAGEQYF,TGTGCCAGCTCATCCGTTCCAAAGGCGGGAGAGCAGTACTTC
NA,TRBJ1-1,few,TRBV27,CASSSPRGASFNTEAFF,TGTGCCAGCAGTTCCCCCAGGGGTGCATCCTTTAACACTGAAGCTTTCTTT
TRBD1,TRBJ1-1,few,TRBV11-2,CASSFTPGQGLNTEAFF,TGTGCCAGCAGCTTCACACCGGGACAGGGATTAAACACTGAAGCTTTCTTT
TRBD1,TRBJ1-3,NA,TRBV4-1,CASSQPQGASGNTIYF,TGCGCCAGCAGCCAGCCCCAGGGGGCGTCTGGAAACACCATATATTTT
TRBD2,TRBJ2-3,NA,TRBV7-6,CASTSGGQVDTQYF,TGTGCCAGCACCTCGGGGGGGCAAGTAGATACGCAGTATTTT
NA,TRBJ1-1,NA,TRBV19,CASREALSTEAFF,TGTGCCAGTAGGGAGGCCCTGAGCACTGAAGCTTTCTTT
TRBD2,TRBJ2-5,NA,TRBV2,CASSGREDIQETQYF,TGTGCCAGCAGTGGGCGGGAGGATATTCAAGAGACCCAGTACTTC
TRBD2,TRBJ2-6,few,TRBV5-6,CASSPGLAGFGANVLTF,TGTGCCAGCAGCCCCGGACTAGCGGGTTTCGGGGCCAACGTCCTGACTTTC
TRBD1,TRBJ1-3,few,TRBV7-2,CASSRGQVAWGNTIYF,TGTGCCAGCAGCCGAGGACAGGTGGCTTGGGGAAACACCATATATTTT
NA,TRBJ2-2,NA,TRBV5-4,CASSIMDRSNTGELFF,TGTGCCAGCAGCATCATGGACAGATCGAACACCGGGGAGCTGTTTTTT
NA,TRBJ1-2,NA,TRBV28,CASSSGANGYTF,TGTGCCAGCAGTTCGGGAGCCAATGGCTACACCTTC
NA,TRBJ1-2,NA,TRBV15,CATSRVLGQSNYGYTF,TGTGCCACCAGCAGAGTCCTGGGCCAGAGCAACTATGGCTACACCTTC
NA,TRBJ1-1,NA,TRBV19,CASSILQENTEAFF,TGTGCCAGTAGTATATTGCAGGAGAACACTGAAGCTTTCTTT
NA,TRBJ2-2,NA,TRBV5-4,CASSGELGAGELFF,TGTGCCAGCAGCGGAGAGTTAGGGGCCGGGGAGCTGTTTTTT
NA,TRBJ2-1,NA,TRBV5-4,CASSKLDHASYNEQFF,TGTGCCAGCAGCAAACTAGACCACGCCTCCTACAATGAGCAGTTCTTC
TRBD2,TRBJ2-3,NA,TRBV9,CASSPRTSGTSTDTQYF,TGTGCCAGCAGCCCGCGGACTAGCGGGACTAGCACAGATACGCAGTATTTT
TRBD1,TRBJ1-5,few,TRBV7-2,CASSRDRVPNQPQHF,TGTGCCAGCAGCCGCGACAGGGTTCCCAATCAGCCCCAGCATTTT
NA,TRBJ2-7,NA,TRBV7-9,CASSLGGSNYEQYF,TGTGCCAGCAGCTTAGGCGGTTCTAACTACGAGCAGTACTTC
NA,TRBJ2-7,NA,TRBV4-2,CASSQEPGGREGHEQYF,TGTGCCAGCAGCCAAGAGCCCGGGGGTAGAGAGGGCCACGAGCAGTACTTC
NA,TRBJ1-5,NA,TRBV6-5,CASSAQPGGNQPQHF,TGTGCCAGCAGTGCACAGCCGGGGGGGAATCAGCCCCAGCATTTT
NA,TRBJ2-3,NA,TRBV7-8,CASSPVRDWVDTQYF,TGTGCCAGCAGCCCGGTCCGGGACTGGGTAGATACGCAGTATTTT
TRBD1,TRBJ1-1,few,TRBV28,CASLQGLNTEAFF,TGTGCCAGTCTACAGGGGTTGAACACTGAAGCTTTCTTT
NA,TRBJ1-3,NA,TRBV14,CASSHHSGNTIYF,TGTGCCAGCAGCCACCACTCTGGAAACACCATATATTTT
TRBD2,TRBJ2-1,few,TRBV5-1,CASRTSGNEQFF,TGCGCCAGCCGGACTAGCGGCAATGAGCAGTTCTTC